This is a list of T cell receptor beta chains from one sample in a study of T cells in Graves' hyperthyroidism and ophthalmopathy. Each CDR3 protein gets one entry after TCRdb re-called the multiplex PCR reads with MiXCR. The table records 300,000 to 450,000 distinct CDR3 sequences, roughly 25% of them present only once. The sequencing input was blood. These receptors came from a man between 45 and 60 years old with Graves' hyperthyroidism. CDR3s include the opening cysteine and the closing phenylalanine or tryptophan.

V gene	CDR3 protein
TRBV6-2/TRBV6-3	CASSVQGRANYGYTF
TRBV9	CASSVGQFIYNEQFF
TRBV12-3/TRBV12-4	CASRTSWAETQYF
TRBV6-1	CASSSAVLAGVWEQFF
TRBV12-3/TRBV12-4	CASSSGVSEQFF
TRBV2	CASTKTTVAGGDTDTQYF
TRBV6-1	CASSVRGGTAEQYF
TRBV24-1	CATSDSGTRGADTQYF
TRBV15	CATSRGSAVIDGYTF
TRBV18	CASSPTGNEQYF
TRBV4-1	CASSHGVAGGPTDTQYF
TRBV19	CASSPTNSDRFF
TRBV5-1	CASSLEAGAGNTIYF
TRBV3-1	CASSVGVKNTEAFF
TRBV6-1	CASTGQEEFNQPQHF
TRBV2	CASGQGWDTQYF
TRBV6-9	CASSYWGTRLREETQYF
TRBV2	CASSGPGVGTEAFF
TRBV6-2/TRBV6-3	CASSYSTAGSTYEQYF
TRBV15	CATSRDRTGDTEAFF
TRBV24-1	CATSRTGPGTGELFF
TRBV7-8	CASSTRDYPLADTQYF
TRBV5-1	CASSPGTSGTQFF
TRBV20-1	CSARGMGGSADTGELFF
TRBV7-6	CASSARQGLRQFF